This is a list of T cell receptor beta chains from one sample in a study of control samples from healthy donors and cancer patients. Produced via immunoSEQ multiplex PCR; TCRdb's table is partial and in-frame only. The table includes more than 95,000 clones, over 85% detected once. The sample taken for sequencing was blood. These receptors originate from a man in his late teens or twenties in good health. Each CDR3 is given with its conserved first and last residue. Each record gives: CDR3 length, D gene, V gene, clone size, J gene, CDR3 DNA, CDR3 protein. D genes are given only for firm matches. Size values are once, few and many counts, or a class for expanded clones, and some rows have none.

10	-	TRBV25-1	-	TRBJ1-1	TGTGCCAGCAAGGGAATAATTACTTTCTTT	CASKGIITFF
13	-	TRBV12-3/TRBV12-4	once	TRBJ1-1	TGTGCCAGCAGTCCCACGAGGTACACTGAAGCTTTCTTT	CASSPTRYTEAFF
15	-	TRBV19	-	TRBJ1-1	TGTGCCAGTAGTCCCGGGACACTCGGGAACACTGAAGCTTTCTTT	CASSPGTLGNTEAFF
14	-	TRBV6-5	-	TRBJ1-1	TGTGCCAGCAGCCCCCTCGGCAGCACGTATGCAGCTTTCTTT	CASSPLGSTYAAFF
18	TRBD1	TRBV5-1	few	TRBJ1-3	TGCGCCAGCAGCCTCATGGGACAGGGATGGGACTCTGGAAACACCATATATTTT	CASSLMGQGWDSGNTIYF
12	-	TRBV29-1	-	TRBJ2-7	TGCAGCGTTTCTCAGGGGAGAGTCGAGCAGTACTTC	CSVSQGRVEQYF
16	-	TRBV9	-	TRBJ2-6	TGTGCCAGCGCTGCCTCCCGTTTGGCCGGGGCCAACGTCCTGACTTTC	CASAASRLAGANVLTF
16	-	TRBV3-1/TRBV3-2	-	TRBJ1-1	TGTGCCAGCAGCCCGGATGGGAGGGTCATAGGCACTGAAGCTTTCTTT	CASSPDGRVIGTEAFF
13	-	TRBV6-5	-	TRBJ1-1	TGTGCCAGCAGTTCCCTCCGAGGCAGTGAAGCTTTCTTT	CASSSLRGSEAFF
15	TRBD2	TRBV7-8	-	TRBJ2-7	TGTGCCAGCAGCTCTACCGGGACTAGCGGTGCTGAGCAGTACTTC	CASSSTGTSGAEQYF
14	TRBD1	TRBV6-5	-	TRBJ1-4	TGTGCCAGCAGTTACGAACAGGGGGATGAAAAACTGTTTTTT	CASSYEQGDEKLFF
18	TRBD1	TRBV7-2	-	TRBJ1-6	TGTGCCAGCAGCTTTGCGCTCGGGACAGGACTTTATAATTCACCCCTCCACTTT	CASSFALGTGLYNSPLHF
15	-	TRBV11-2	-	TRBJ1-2	TGTGCCAGCAGCTTAACGAGTGCGGGGGGGCATGGCTACACCTTC	CASSLTSAGGHGYTF
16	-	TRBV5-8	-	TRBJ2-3	TGTGCCAGCAGCTTACAAACTAGTGTACCCACAGATACGCAGTATTTT	CASSLQTSVPTDTQYF
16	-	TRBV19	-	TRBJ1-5	TGTGCCAGCCACTCGCCAGGGCACTATAGCAATCAGCCCCAGCATTTT	CASHSPGHYSNQPQHF
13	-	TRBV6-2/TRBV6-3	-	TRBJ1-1	TGTGCCAGCAGTAAACAGGAAAACACTGAAGCTTTCTTT	CASSKQENTEAFF
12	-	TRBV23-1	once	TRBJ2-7	TGCGCCAGCAGCCATGTCAACTACGAGCAGTACTTC	CASSHVNYEQYF
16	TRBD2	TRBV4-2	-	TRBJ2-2	TGTGCCAGCAGCCCCCAGACTAGCGGGGACACCGGGGAGCTGTTTTTT	CASSPQTSGDTGELFF
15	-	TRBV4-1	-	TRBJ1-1	TGCGCCAGCAGCCAAGACGCCAGGGGTGGCACTGAAGCTTTCTTT	CASSQDARGGTEAFF
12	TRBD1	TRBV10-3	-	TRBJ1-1	TGTGCCGCCGGACAGGAGAACACTGAAGCTTTCTTT	CAAGQENTEAFF
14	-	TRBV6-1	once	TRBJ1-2	TGTGCCAGCAGTGAAGACTGGCAGGGTGGTGGCTACACCTTC	CASSEDWQGGGYTF
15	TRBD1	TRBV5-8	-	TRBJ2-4	TGTGCCAGCAGCTTTAACGGACAGGGGGAAAACATTCAGTACTTC	CASSFNGQGENIQYF
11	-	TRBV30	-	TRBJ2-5	TGTGCCTGGAGTGTAGCCGAGACCCAGTACTTC	CAWSVAETQYF
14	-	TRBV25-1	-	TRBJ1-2	TGTGCCAGCAGTGAAAGGGCAGGGGCAGTAGGCTACACCTTC	CASSERAGAVGYTF
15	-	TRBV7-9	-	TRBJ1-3	TGTGCCAGCCGCCGGGAGGGTAATACTGGAAACACCATATATTTT	CASRREGNTGNTIYF
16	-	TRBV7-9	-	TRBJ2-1	TGTGCCAGCAGCCCTGAGGAGCCAAGCTCCTACAATGAGCAGTTCTTC	CASSPEEPSSYNEQFF
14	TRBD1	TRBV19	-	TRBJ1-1	TGTGCCAGTAGTAGACCAGGGGGCGCCCCTGAAGCTTTCTTT	CASSRPGGAPEAFF
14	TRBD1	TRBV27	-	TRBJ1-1	TGTGCCAGCAGTTATTTTAAGGGGGCGGAGGAAGCTTTCTTT	CASSYFKGAEEAFF
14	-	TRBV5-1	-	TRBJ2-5	TGCGCCAGCAGCTTCAGCGGCTTGGGAGAGACCCAGTACTTC	CASSFSGLGETQYF
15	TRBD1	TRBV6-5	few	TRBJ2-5	TGTGCCAGCAGTCTACCGGGACAGGGGGCAGAGACCCAGTACTTC	CASSLPGQGAETQYF
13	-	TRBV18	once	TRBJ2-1	TGTGCCAGCTCACCCCGGGGCAGGGAAGGTCAGTTCTTC	CASSPRGREGQFF